One and the same sample provided the 30 T cell receptor beta chains below, sequenced in a study of T cells after yellow fever vaccination. In TCRdb, the 5' RACE reads were re-called with MiXCR into one record per CDR3 protein. The table includes approximately 550,000 distinct CDR3 sequences, roughly 13% detected once. Sequences were derived from PBMCs, sampled on the day of the yellow fever booster vaccination. The receptor set was obtained from a man aged 25 to 40 who received the YFV17D yellow fever vaccine.

This clonotype has just a few counts. The chain is built from TRBV10-1 and TRBJ2-3; 8 positions match TRBD1. The V and J ends lost 4 bases and 3 bases, in that order; junction bases with no gene match: 9. Per the germline V gene, CDR1 is WNHNN and CDR2 is SYGVQD (reference sequence). CDR3 length: 16 residues. The CDR3, as DNA: TGCGCCAGCAGTGCAGGAGGACAGGGCAGGACAGATACGCAGTATTTT. This translates into CASSAGGQGRTDTQYF.

This clonotype was seen only a few times. The chain recombines TRBV6-5 with TRBJ2-2, with no clear D. Trimming took off 2 bases at V and 6 bases at J, with 7 bases between the two ends. The CDR3 has 13 amino acids. Germline loops: CDR1 MNHEY, CDR2 SVGAGI. This CDR3 is CASSYPTPGELFF. As DNA, the CDR3 is TGTGCCAGCAGTTACCCGACTCCCGGGGAGCTGTTTTTT.

This clonotype was picked up a small number of times. The chain recombines TRBV29-1 with TRBJ2-4; no clear D gene. CDR1 and CDR2 from the germline V gene are SQVTM and ANQGSEA. CDR3 length: 13 residues. Trimming left V 5 bases short and J 2 bases short, with 10 bases between. CDR3 loop: CSVLGEPKNIQYF. The CDR3 DNA reads TGCAGCGTTCTTGGTGAGCCCAAAAACATTCAGTACTTC.

The chain recombines TRBV7-2 with TRBJ2-1; 13 bases align to TRBD2. Germline assignment: CDR1 SGHTA and CDR2 FQGNSA. Losses at the gene ends were 8 bases for V and 10 bases for J; bases not matched to a gene: 14. This CDR3 is 16 amino acids long. The DNA of the CDR3 is TGTGCCAGCCGTCCTATGACTAGCGGGAGGCCGGGGGAGCAGTTCTTC. Its translation: CASRPMTSGRPGEQFF.

In the case of this clonotype: An end of the junction does not agree with germline; a read error may underlie this. V gene TRBV12-3 or TRBV12-4 combines with J gene TRBJ2-3, with a weak D call TRBD1 (6 bases). CDR3 length: 18 residues. The CDR3 sequence: CASCFFVEGRGYTDTQYF. CDR3 coding DNA: TGTGCCAGCTGTTTCTTTGTTGAGGGCAGGGGATACACAGATACGCAGTATTTT.

The CDR3 DNA reads as TGTGCCAGCAGCAAAGTTCGTGGGACAGGGGGCGCAGGTTCCTACGAGCAGTACTTC. The encoded protein is CASSKVRGTGGAGSYEQYF. The chain couples TRBV21-1 to TRBJ2-7; no check of the table's D call, TRBD1, against the DNA was made. TRBV21-1 is assigned pseudogene status. There are 19 residues in the CDR3.

The chain is built from TRBV6-1 and TRBJ2-3, with 9 bases fitting TRBD1. The V gene's germline CDR1 is MNHNS and CDR2 SASEGT. The V gene end was trimmed by 7 bases and the J gene end by 6 bases; junction bases not matched to a gene: 11. There are 15 residues in the CDR3. The CDR3: CASKGTGFKVDTQYF. In DNA form, the CDR3 reads TGTGCCAGCAAGGGGACAGGGTTTAAGGTCGATACGCAGTATTTT.

This clonotype was counted a few times. The gene calls are TRBV5-4 and TRBJ2-1; 15 nucleotides line up with TRBD2. The CDR3 spans 15 residues. The V segment lost 0 bases and the J segment 12 bases; nucleotides outside the gene matches: 4. CDR1 is SGHNT, CDR2 YYREEE, per germline (reference sequence). The CDR3 region is CASSLEGTSGRRQFF. The CDR3 nucleotides read TGTGCCAGCAGCTTGGAGGGGACTAGCGGGAGGAGGCAGTTCTTC.

V gene TRBV25-1 combines with J gene TRBJ2-1; TRBD1 is a possible D gene (5 bases). V was trimmed by 1 base and J by 5 bases, leaving 12 bases between them. CDR1 and CDR2 (germline): MGHDK, SYGVNS. This CDR3 contains 15 residues. CDR3 residues: CASSESRAGHNEQFF. The CDR3 DNA follows: TGTGCCAGCAGTGAATCCCGGGCAGGGCACAATGAGCAGTTCTTC. Full variable domain (rest looked up from reference TRBV25-1 and TRBJ2-1): EADIYQTPRYLVIGTGKKITLECSQTMGHDKMYWYQQDPGMELHLIHYSYGVNSTEKGDLSSESTVSRIRTEHFPLTLESARPSHTSQYLCASSESRAGHNEQFFGPGTRLTVL.

The genes are TRBV10-3 and TRBJ2-5; D is unclear. This CDR3 region has 13 residues. V was trimmed by 3 bases and J by 2 bases, leaving 7 bases between them. Germline CDR1 ENHRY, CDR2 SYGVKD. The CDR3 region has the DNA TGTGCCATCAGTGAAGGTAGTCAAGAGACCCAGTACTTC. Protein: CAISEGSQETQYF.

V is TRBV4-3 and J is TRBJ2-3; the match to TRBD2 covers 9 bases. The CDR3 is made up of 17 amino acids. The V gene end was trimmed by 1 base and the J gene end by 2 bases; junction bases not matched to a gene: 7. The germline V gene has CDR1 LGHNA and CDR2 YSLEER. The CDR3 spells CASSQVRASGATDTQYF. The CDR3 DNA reads TGCGCCAGCAGCCAAGTTAGGGCTAGCGGGGCCACAGATACGCAGTATTTT.

The rearrangement links TRBV5-1 to TRBJ2-1; the D gene is possibly TRBD2 (6 bases). Germline CDR1 is SGHRS and CDR2 is YFSETQ. This CDR3 is 15 amino acids long. The V gene lost 4 bases and the J gene lost 0 bases, with 11 bases spanning the gap. The CDR3 DNA reads TGCGCCAGCAGCGGGACTTTGAGCTCCTACAATGAGCAGTTCTTC. It specifies CASSGTLSSYNEQFF.

This clonotype came up a few times. The chain links TRBV7-9 to TRBJ2-1; 9 bases agree with TRBD1. This CDR3 is 14 amino acids long. The junction had 8 bases not matched to a gene; V was cut back by 5 bases and J by 9 bases. From germline, CDR1 is SEHNR and CDR2 FQNEAQ (reference sequence). In nucleotides, the CDR3 is TGTGCCAGCAGCCTGACAACAGGGGGCGGTGAGCAGTTCTTC. It yields the protein CASSLTTGGGEQFF.

This clonotype turned up a few times. The rearrangement uses TRBV9 and TRBJ2-4; possible D gene TRBD2, 6 bases. This CDR3 region has 14 residues. The germline V and J ends were trimmed by 4 bases and 6 bases, with 14 bases remaining between them. Per the germline V gene, CDR1 is SGDLS and CDR2 is YYNGEE. The CDR3 sequence is CASSPSGGVNIQYF. The CDR3 DNA reads as TGTGCCAGCAGCCCATCCGGCGGGGTAAACATTCAGTACTTC.

Only a few counts were recorded for this clonotype. CDR3 amino acids: CSVERTGKTEAFF. The CDR3 nucleotides are TGCAGCGTTGAGAGGACAGGGAAGACTGAAGCTTTCTTT. The chain couples TRBV29-1 to TRBJ1-1; TRBD1 matches at 8 bases. The CDR3 covers 13 residues. Germline CDR1 is SQVTM and CDR2 is ANQGSEA. J was trimmed by 5 bases and V by 3 bases; bases with no gene match: 5.

This clonotype was seen a few times. The chain is built from TRBV15 and TRBJ2-1; D unresolved. V lost 4 bases, J lost 5 bases, and 15 bases lay in between. The germline V gene has CDR1 LNHNV and CDR2 YYDKDF (reference sequence). This CDR3 comprises 15 residues. DNA for the CDR3: TGTGCCACCAGCATTACTACCGCATCAGACAATGAGCAGTTCTTC. Its protein product is CATSITTASDNEQFF.

This clonotype was found a few times. The chain links TRBV20-1 to TRBJ2-7, with 10 bases identical to TRBD2. Germline V CDR1 and CDR2: DFQATT, SNEGSKA (reference sequence). V lost 5 bases, J lost 3 bases, and 7 bases stayed unmatched. The length of the CDR3 is 14 residues. The DNA of the CDR3 is TGCAGTGCTCGCGGACTAGCGGTAAGCTACGAGCAGTACTTC. As protein: CSARGLAVSYEQYF.

J is TRBJ2-5 and V is TRBV5-1; perhaps TRBD2 as D (6 bases). The CDR3 runs to 15 residues. Looked up from germline, CDR1 is SGHRS and CDR2 is YFSETQ. Trimming shortened V by 1 base and J by 2 bases, and 12 bases separated the two germline ends. CDR3 protein: CASSLNGGRQETQYF. The CDR3 DNA reads as TGCGCCAGCAGCTTGAACGGGGGTAGGCAAGAGACCCAGTACTTC.

This chain links TRBV28 with TRBJ2-7; D unresolved. V lost 3 bases, J lost 6 bases, and 6 bases lay in between. The germline gives CDR1 MDHEN, CDR2 SYDVKM. This CDR3 has 11 residues. CDR3 nucleotides: TGTGCCAGCAGTTTTCGAATCGAGCAGTACTTC. The encoded protein is CASSFRIEQYF.

The CDR3 spells CSAGQDRDLSTDTQYF. The DNA of the CDR3 is TGCAGTGCTGGCCAGGACCGGGACCTCAGCACAGATACGCAGTATTTT. The V and J genes are TRBV20-1 and TRBJ2-3; D assignment may be TRBD1 or TRBD2 (5 bases each). V was trimmed by 5 bases and J by 0 bases, leaving 18 bases between them. The length of the CDR3 is 16 residues. CDR1 and CDR2 (germline): DFQATT, SNEGSKA (reference sequence).

This clonotype has just a few counts. The rearrangement links TRBV20-1 to TRBJ2-7, with TRBD1 matching over 8 bases. The CDR3 runs to 17 residues. Trimming took 0 bases from V and 6 from J; bases not matched to a gene: 16. In germline, CDR1 is DFQATT, CDR2 SNEGSKA (reference sequence). The CDR3 DNA sequence: TGCAGTGCTAGAGATTTTCAGGGGGCGGTTGGTCGCTCCGAGCAGTACTTC. It is translated as CSARDFQGAVGRSEQYF.

V is TRBV2 and J is TRBJ2-7, with 7 bases aligning to TRBD2. Germline loops: CDR1 SNHLY, CDR2 FYNNEI. The CDR3 has 14 residues. Unmatched junction bases numbered 7, after V lost 7 bases and J lost 1 base. CDR3 nucleotide sequence: TGTGCCAGCACCCGCCAGCGGGGATCCTACGAGCAGTACTTC. Its protein product is CASTRQRGSYEQYF.

The chain couples TRBV15 to TRBJ2-7; 9 nucleotides match TRBD1. J gave up 7 bases and V 3 bases, and 10 bases lay outside the gene matches. The CDR3 is 15 residues long. Germline V gene sequence: CDR1 LNHNV, CDR2 YYDKDF (reference sequence). The CDR3 DNA sequence: TGTGCCACCAGCAGGGTAGGACAGGGGATTTCTGAGCAGTACTTC. This codes for CATSRVGQGISEQYF.

This clonotype was picked up a small number of times. This sequence joins TRBV5-6 and TRBJ2-1; TRBD2 matches 10 bases. The germline V gene encodes CDR1 SGHDT and CDR2 YYEEEE. This CDR3 contains 16 residues. V was pared by 4 bases and J by 4 bases, with 8 bases of the junction left unmatched. CDR3 sequence (DNA): TGTGCCAGCAGCCAACTACTAGCGGGACCTTACAATGAGCAGTTCTTC. It yields the protein CASSQLLAGPYNEQFF. The entire variable domain, with the rest obtained from reference TRBV5-6 and TRBJ2-1, is as follows: DAGVTQSPTHLIKTRGQQVTLRCSPKSGHDTVSWYQQALGQGPQFIFQYYEEEERQRGNFPDRFSGHQFPNYSSELNVNALLLGDSALYLCASSQLLAGPYNEQFFGPGTRLTVL.

The V gene is TRBV19, the J gene TRBJ2-1; TRBD2 matches 10 bases. Germline V lookup: CDR1 LNHDA, CDR2 SQIVND (reference sequence). V lost 4 bases to trimming and J lost 7 bases; unmatched junction nucleotides: 7. The CDR3 sequence is 15 residues long. The CDR3 sequence: CASSKLAGDGNEQFF. DNA for the CDR3: TGTGCCAGTAGTAAGCTAGCGGGAGATGGGAATGAGCAGTTCTTC.

There are a few counts of this clonotype. The V gene is TRBV10-2, the J gene TRBJ1-2; 7 bases are shared with TRBD1. V lost 8 bases to trimming and J lost 5 bases; unmatched junction nucleotides: 11. Germline V gene lookup returns CDR1 WSHSY and CDR2 SAAADI. CDR3 length equals 14 residues. The CDR3: CASSSGGFGYGYTF. The CDR3 bases are TGCGCCAGCTCTTCAGGGGGTTTCGGTTATGGCTACACCTTC.

This clonotype turned up a few times. The V gene is TRBV9, the J gene TRBJ1-5, with no clear D. This CDR3 region has 13 residues. The V gene lost 0 bases and the J gene lost 5 bases, with 6 bases spanning the gap. Germline CDR1 is SGDLS and CDR2 is YYNGEE. CDR3 sequence reads: CASSVDSDQPQHF. For the CDR3, the DNA is TGTGCCAGCAGCGTAGACAGCGATCAGCCCCAGCATTTT.

This clonotype was seen ten or more times. The rearrangement links TRBV19 to TRBJ2-2, with D perhaps matching TRBD1 (5 bases). Germline-derived CDR1 and CDR2 are LNHDA and SQIVND (reference sequence). V was shortened by 7 bases and J by 2 bases, with 11 bases between the two germline ends. This CDR3 has 14 amino acids. The CDR3 DNA reads as TGTGCCAGTAAGAGGCAGGGTAACACCGGGGAGCTGTTTTTT. This encodes CASKRQGNTGELFF. The variable domain in full, with the rest retrieved from reference TRBV19 and TRBJ2-2, is DGGITQSPKYLFRKEGQNVTLSCEQNLNHDAMYWYRQDPGQGLRLIYYSQIVNDFQKGDIAEGYSVSREKKESFPLTVTSAQKNPTAFYLCASKRQGNTGELFFGEGSRLTVL.

On this clonotype itself: Possible read error: a much larger clone is one base away. The chain carries TRBV2 and TRBJ2-2; possibly TRBD2 for D (6 bases). This CDR3 region has 15 residues. Germline loops: CDR1 SNHLY, CDR2 FYNNEI. CDR3 bases: TGTGCCAGCAGTGTGGTAGCGGCTAACACCGGGGAGCTGGTTTTT. Encoded protein: CASSVVAANTGELVF.

The V and J genes are TRBV4-3 and TRBJ1-6; perhaps TRBD1 as D (6 bases). V was trimmed by 0 bases and J by 7 bases, leaving 13 bases between them. This CDR3 is 16 amino acids long. Germline lookup yields CDR1 LGHNA and CDR2 YSLEER. The CDR3 coding sequence is TGCGCCAGCAGCCAAGAAAGAAATACAGGGAATTCACCCCTCCACTTT. Translation gives CASSQERNTGNSPLHF.